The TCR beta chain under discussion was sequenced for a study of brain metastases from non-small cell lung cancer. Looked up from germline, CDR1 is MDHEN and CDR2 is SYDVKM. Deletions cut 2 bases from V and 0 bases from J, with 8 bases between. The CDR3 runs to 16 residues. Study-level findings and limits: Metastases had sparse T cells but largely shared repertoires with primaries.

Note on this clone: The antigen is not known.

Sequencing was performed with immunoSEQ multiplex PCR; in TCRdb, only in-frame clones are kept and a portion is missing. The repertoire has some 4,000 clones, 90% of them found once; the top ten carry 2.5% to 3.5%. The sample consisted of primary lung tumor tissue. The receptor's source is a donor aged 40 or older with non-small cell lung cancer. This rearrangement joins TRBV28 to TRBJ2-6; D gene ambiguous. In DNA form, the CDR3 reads TGTGCCAGCAGTTTAGTCGCTCACTCTGGGGCCAACGTCCTGACTTTC. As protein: CASSLVAHSGANVLTF. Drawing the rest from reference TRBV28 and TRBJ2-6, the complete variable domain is DVKVTQSSRYLVKRTGEKVFLECVQDMDHENMFWYRQDPGLGLRLIYFSYDVKMKEKGDIPEGYSVSREKKERFSLILESASTNQTSMYLCASSLVAHSGANVLTFGAGSRLTVL.